The next 24 T cell receptor beta chains were all read from a single sample in a study of T cell changes during pregnancy in multiple sclerosis. The protocol was immunoSEQ multiplex PCR, while the TCRdb copy is restricted to in-frame clones and leaves out a portion. The table has 50,000 to 60,000 clones, about nine tenths seen once. The sample consisted of CD4+ T cells from peripheral blood mononuclear cells, taken after pregnancy. Source of these receptors: a female donor in good health, enrolled as a control in a pregnancy study.

The genes are TRBV30 and TRBJ1-5, with D possibly matching TRBD1 (5 bases). Deletions cut 6 bases from V and 3 bases from J, with 21 bases between. The CDR3 length is 16 residues. Germline CDR1 is GTSNPN and CDR2 is SVGIG (reference sequence). The DNA for the CDR3 is TGTGCCTGTCAGCCGCAAGGGGTGTTAATCAATCAGCCCCAGCATTTT. This translates into CACQPQGVLINQPQHF.

The gene calls are TRBV5-1 and TRBJ1-6; 7 bases line up with TRBD1. Germline CDR1 is SGHRS and CDR2 is YFSETQ. The CDR3 consists of 14 residues. The J segment lost 8 bases and the V segment lost 7 bases, leaving 9 bases of the junction unmatched. The CDR3 coding sequence is TGCGCCAGCCGACAGGGAAGGGGGGATTCACCCCTCCACTTT. Translation: CASRQGRGDSPLHF.

The chain joins TRBV5-1 to TRBJ2-3; D not certain. The CDR3 totals 13 residues. Trimming took 0 bases from V and 6 from J, leaving 8 bases between them. CDR1 and CDR2 (germline): SGHRS, YFSETQ. CDR3 in amino acids: CASSLAARDTQYF. CDR3 sequence (DNA): TGCGCCAGCAGCTTGGCCGCTCGGGATACGCAGTATTTT. Variable domain in full (rest from reference TRBV5-1 and TRBJ2-3): KAGVTQTPRYLIKTRGQQVTLSCSPISGHRSVSWYQQTPGQGLQFLFEYFSETQRNKGNFPGRFSGRQFSNSRSEMNVSTLELGDSALYLCASSLAARDTQYFGPGTRLTVL.

V usage is TRBV6-1 and J usage is TRBJ2-3, with TRBD2 matching 8 bases. Trimming at V came to 8 bases and at J to 14 bases, leaving 6 bases not matched to a gene. The CDR3 contains 10 residues. CDR1 and CDR2 from the germline V gene are MNHNS and SASEGT. This chain's CDR3 is CASPGLGWYF. CDR3 DNA: TGTGCCAGCCCGGGACTAGGCTGGTATTTT.

The chain carries TRBV28 and TRBJ2-7; D gene ambiguous. This CDR3 is built from 11 residues. V shed 4 bases and J shed 8 bases, with 9 bases lying between them. Germline V gene sequence: CDR1 MDHEN, CDR2 SYDVKM. The CDR3 bases are TGTGCCAGCAGTTCTACGCCCCAGCAGTACTTC. Translated, it gives CASSSTPQQYF. The whole variable domain, filled in from reference TRBV28 and TRBJ2-7, reads DVKVTQSSRYLVKRTGEKVFLECVQDMDHENMFWYRQDPGLGLRLIYFSYDVKMKEKGDIPEGYSVSREKKERFSLILESASTNQTSMYLCASSSTPQQYFGPGTRLTVT.

The genes are TRBV29-1 and TRBJ1-2; 10 nucleotides match TRBD1. Germline lookup yields CDR1 SQVTM and CDR2 ANQGSEA. This CDR3 is 13 amino acids long. V was clipped by 7 bases and J by 4 bases; unmatched bases: 6. CDR3 residues: CSATTGGPYGYTF. The CDR3 DNA reads as TGCAGCGCAACGACAGGGGGCCCCTATGGCTACACCTTC.

CDR3 residues: CASTPGTPGEQYF. The DNA of the CDR3 is TGTGCCAGCACCCCTGGGACACCGGGCGAGCAGTACTTC. The J gene is TRBJ2-7, the V gene TRBV2; maybe TRBD1 (6 bases). Deletions cut 7 bases from V and 6 bases from J, with 16 bases between. Germline V gene lookup returns CDR1 SNHLY and CDR2 FYNNEI. The CDR3 contains 13 residues.

CDR3 DNA: TGTGCCAGCAGCCCGCCGCGGGGGGAAAAAGCCAAAAACATTCAGTACTTC. It encodes CASSPPRGEKAKNIQYF. The chain uses TRBV4-2 and TRBJ2-4, with 8 nucleotides matching TRBD2. Germline trimming cut 4 bases from V and 0 bases from J; bases unmatched to any gene: 8. Germline V CDR1 and CDR2: LGHNA, YNFKEQ. This CDR3 comprises 17 residues.

The rearrangement links TRBV6-5 to TRBJ1-5; D uncertain. CDR3 length: 13 residues. Germline V gives CDR1 MNHEY, CDR2 SVGAGI. V gave up 0 bases and J gave up 7 bases, with 7 bases separating them. DNA for the CDR3: TGTGCCAGCAGTTACTCGAGGGCGCAGCCCCAGCATTTT. Amino acids: CASSYSRAQPQHF.

The genes are TRBV21-1 and TRBJ1-1; whether TRBD1, the table's D call, matches the DNA was not checked. TRBV21-1 is reported as a pseudogene. The CDR3 loop spans 22 amino acids. CDR3 loop: CASSKGTGPKISDIFANTEAFF. The CDR3 DNA is TGTGCCAGCAGCAAAGGGACAGGGCCCAAAATTTCGGACATTTTCGCCAACACTGAAGCTTTCTTT.

The CDR3 coding sequence is TGTGCCAGCAGGCTTGGGGCCACAGATACGCAGTATTTT. Encoded protein: CASRLGATDTQYF. The chain couples TRBV11-2 to TRBJ2-3; D is possibly TRBD1 (5 bases). The ends were cut back, 6 bases at V and 2 bases at J, with 9 bases in the middle. This CDR3 has 13 amino acids. Germline values: CDR1 SGHAT, CDR2 FQNNGV.

J is TRBJ1-4 and V is TRBV28, with 8 bases aligning to TRBD1. J lost 10 bases, V lost 6 bases, and 10 bases had no gene match. Germline V gives CDR1 MDHEN, CDR2 SYDVKM. This CDR3 contains 14 residues. CDR3 bases: TGTGCCAGCAGAACCGACAGGGGAATAGGAAAACTGTTTTTT. Translated: CASRTDRGIGKLFF.

The chain joins TRBV19 to TRBJ2-6, with D tentatively TRBD1 (6 bases). V lost 5 bases to trimming and J lost 4 bases, with 12 bases between them. Germline CDR1 LNHDA, CDR2 SQIVND (reference sequence). The CDR3 is 15 amino acids. CDR3 residues: CASSFTGSGANVLTF. Written as DNA, the CDR3 is TGTGCCAGTAGTTTTACAGGGTCCGGGGCCAACGTCCTGACTTTC.

The chain joins TRBV7-9 to TRBJ2-1, with 7 bases identical to TRBD2. Germline V CDR1 and CDR2: SEHNR, FQNEAQ (reference sequence). Trimming took 5 bases from V and 8 from J; bases not matched to a gene: 0. The CDR3 runs to 11 residues. The CDR3 here is CASSREDEQFF. The DNA for the CDR3 is TGTGCCAGCAGCCGGGAGGATGAGCAGTTCTTC.

The chain employs TRBV5-4 and TRBJ2-5; TRBD1 might be the D (6 bases). Germline CDR1 reads SGHNT; CDR2 reads YYREEE (reference sequence). CDR3 length equals 14 residues. V shed 2 bases and J shed 4 bases, with 12 bases lying between them. The CDR3 protein is CASSLRGWGETQYF. The CDR3 nucleotides are TGTGCCAGCAGCTTAAGGGGGTGGGGAGAGACCCAGTACTTC.

The chain uses TRBV14 and TRBJ2-5; TRBD1 aligns across 9 bases. The junction had 2 bases not matched to a gene; V was cut back by 3 bases and J by 3 bases. The CDR3 length is 14 residues. CDR1 SGHDN and CDR2 FVKESK come from the germline V gene. CDR3 coding DNA: TGTGCCAGCAGCCACTGGACAGGGGAAGAGACCCAGTACTTC. It translates to CASSHWTGEETQYF.

The V gene is TRBV9, the J gene TRBJ2-3, with 9 bases matching TRBD2. After removal of 0 bases from V and 1 base from J, the junction contained 3 bases not matched to a gene. Per the germline V gene, CDR1 is SGDLS and CDR2 is YYNGEE. This CDR3 contains 16 residues. CDR3 region: CASSVDSSGGTDTQYF. DNA for the CDR3: TGTGCCAGCAGCGTAGATTCTAGCGGGGGCACAGATACGCAGTATTTT.

The chain links TRBV19 to TRBJ1-5, with D hard to call. The V gene's germline CDR1 is LNHDA and CDR2 SQIVND (reference sequence). V gave up 6 bases and J gave up 1 base, with 16 bases separating them. There are 16 residues in the CDR3. The CDR3 region is CASSPFGSWSNQPQHF. In DNA, the CDR3 is TGTGCCAGTAGCCCTTTCGGTTCTTGGAGCAATCAGCCCCAGCATTTT.

This sequence joins TRBV19 and TRBJ1-6, with TRBD1 matching 7 bases. Germline loops: CDR1 LNHDA, CDR2 SQIVND (reference sequence). The junction had 10 bases not matched to a gene; V was cut back by 5 bases and J by 9 bases. This CDR3 has 15 residues. This CDR3 is CASSFLTGRGSPLHF. In nucleotides, the CDR3 is TGTGCCAGTAGTTTCCTGACAGGGCGAGGTTCACCCCTCCACTTT.

This clone was seen only once. The rearrangement uses TRBV28 and TRBJ2-1, with 8 bases identical to TRBD1. V was pared by 5 bases and J by 1 base, with 4 bases of the junction left unmatched. Germline CDR1 reads MDHEN; CDR2 reads SYDVKM. This CDR3 region has 15 residues. CDR3 residues: CASSRTGGSYNEQFF. The CDR3 DNA is TGTGCCAGCAGTAGAACAGGGGGGTCCTACAATGAGCAGTTCTTC.

The V gene is TRBV9, the J gene TRBJ1-2, with 10 bases matching TRBD1. The CDR3 runs to 18 residues. Germline V gives CDR1 SGDLS, CDR2 YYNGEE. V was pared by 0 bases and J by 7 bases, with 15 bases of the junction left unmatched. CDR3 loop: CASSVDDRGRPSSPGYTF. In nucleotides, the CDR3 is TGTGCCAGCAGCGTAGATGACAGGGGGCGCCCCTCGTCTCCTGGCTACACCTTC.

This chain uses TRBV5-1 with TRBJ2-3, with TRBD2 identical over 10 bases. V dropped 2 bases and J dropped 4; count of bases not matched to a gene: 7. CDR3 length: 16 amino acids. Germline values: CDR1 SGHRS, CDR2 YFSETQ. For the CDR3, the DNA is TGCGCCAGCAGCTTTTCCCTAGCGGGGGAAGCAGATACGCAGTATTTT. Its protein product is CASSFSLAGEADTQYF.

This chain joins TRBV6-6 and TRBJ1-5; 8 bases match TRBD1. After removal of 5 bases from V and 2 bases from J, the junction contained 2 bases not matched to a gene. Germline CDR1 MNHNY, CDR2 SVGAGI (reference sequence). The CDR3 is 14 residues long. The CDR3 protein is CASSGQGGNQPQHF. In nucleotides, the CDR3 is TGTGCCAGCAGTGGACAGGGTGGCAATCAGCCCCAGCATTTT.

The V gene is TRBV11-2, the J gene TRBJ2-7; D not certain. The CDR3 consists of 12 residues. V shed 5 bases and J shed 2 bases, with 7 bases lying between them. Per the germline V gene, CDR1 is SGHAT and CDR2 is FQNNGV. The DNA for the CDR3 is TGTGCCAGCAGCCTAAACCCCTACGAGCAGTACTTC. It codes for CASSLNPYEQYF.